The 23 T cell receptor beta chains listed next were all sequenced from one sample in a study of shared T cell receptors in the human thymus. The protocol was immunoSEQ multiplex PCR, while the TCRdb copy is restricted to in-frame clones and leaves out a portion. The sample includes hundreds of thousands of clones, approximately 89% seen only once; the top ten take 0.0094%. These data were also reused for a study on human thymus T cells.

The sequenced sample was thymocytes. The receptors come from a boy less than two years old with a congenital heart defect.

This chain connects TRBV7-2 to TRBJ2-7; D possibly corresponds to TRBD2 (5 bases). CDR1 SGHTA and CDR2 FQGNSA come from the germline V gene. Between the trimmed V and J ends, which lost 1 base and 3 bases, there was a span of 16 bases. This CDR3 is 16 amino acids long. This CDR3 reads CASSLVDGDLSYEQYF. The CDR3, as DNA: TGTGCCAGCAGCTTAGTTGACGGGGATCTTAGCTACGAGCAGTACTTC.

The chain combines TRBV5-5 with TRBJ1-6; D call uncertain. The CDR3 runs to 14 residues. The V end lost 4 bases, the J end lost 10 bases, and 15 bases lay between the germline ends. Germline V gene sequence: CDR1 SGHKS, CDR2 YYEKEE (reference sequence). CDR3 in amino acids: CASSPTGSQSPLHF. CDR3 DNA: TGTGCCAGCAGCCCTACGGGGTCCCAGTCACCCCTCCACTTT.

This clone turned up a few times. The chain employs TRBV19 and TRBJ2-2; D may be TRBD1 (6 bases). The CDR3 has 16 residues. V was clipped by 5 bases and J by 6 bases, with 19 bases between them. Per the germline V gene, CDR1 is LNHDA and CDR2 is SQIVND (reference sequence). The CDR3 reads CASSLIRGFTPGELFF. As DNA, the CDR3 is TGTGCCAGTAGTTTGATAAGGGGGTTTACCCCCGGGGAGCTGTTTTTT.

The rearrangement uses TRBV7-2 and TRBJ2-7; 10 nucleotides agree with TRBD2. CDR1 is SGHTA, CDR2 FQGNSA, per germline. The CDR3 totals 15 residues. Germline trimming cut 7 bases from V and 4 bases from J; bases unmatched to any gene: 10. The CDR3 here is CASTLSPSGRYEQYF. The CDR3 DNA sequence: TGTGCCAGCACACTGTCTCCTAGCGGGAGATACGAGCAGTACTTC.

This chain links TRBV5-1 with TRBJ2-1; TRBD1 might be the D (5 bases). Germline V lookup: CDR1 SGHRS, CDR2 YFSETQ. Trimming stripped 2 bases from V and 2 bases from J, with 20 bases between. This CDR3 is built from 18 residues. The CDR3, as DNA: TGCGCCAGCAGCTTACCCTACAGGCCCCAAAGGACCTACAATGAGCAGTTCTTC. Amino acid sequence: CASSLPYRPQRTYNEQFF.

This clone was observed once. The CDR3 loop is CASSQDLGGNYTF. In nucleotides, the CDR3 is TGCGCCAGCAGCCAAGATTTAGGGGGAAACTACACCTTC. The V gene is TRBV4-3, the J gene TRBJ1-2; D perhaps matches TRBD1 (6 bases). CDR1 and CDR2 (germline): LGHNA, YSLEER. V was trimmed by 0 bases and J by 10 bases, leaving 12 bases between them. This CDR3 has 13 residues.

This chain connects TRBV18 to TRBJ2-5, with a weak D call TRBD1 (6 bases). Trimming cost V 5 bases and J 2 bases, with 12 bases left between them. The V gene's germline CDR1 is KGHSH and CDR2 LQKENI. The CDR3 is 14 residues long. CDR3 residues: CASSSDRSQETQYF. The CDR3 DNA follows: TGTGCCAGCTCATCAGACAGGAGTCAAGAGACCCAGTACTTC.

J is TRBJ1-5 and V is TRBV19; D is unresolved. The ends were cut back, 5 bases at V and 3 bases at J, with 11 bases in the middle. The CDR3 runs to 14 residues. CDR1 is LNHDA and CDR2 is SQIVND in the germline V gene (reference sequence). CDR3 sequence: CASSYWAVNQPQHF. For the CDR3, the DNA is TGTGCCAGTAGTTACTGGGCAGTCAATCAGCCCCAGCATTTT.

With regard to this clone: The same CDR3 arises from other DNA sequences in this sample as well. The rearrangement uses TRBV27 and TRBJ1-6; the match to TRBD1 covers 9 bases. The CDR3 loop spans 14 amino acids. J gave up 7 bases and V 5 bases, and 3 bases lay outside the gene matches. Per the germline V gene, CDR1 is MNHEY and CDR2 is SMNVEV (reference sequence). The CDR3 region has the DNA TGTGCCAGCAGTCGTGGACAGGGGAATTCACCCCTCCACTTT. It yields the protein CASSRGQGNSPLHF.

The genes are TRBV19 and TRBJ1-4, with D maybe TRBD1 (5 bases). The CDR3 runs to 17 residues. Germline V CDR1 and CDR2: LNHDA, SQIVND (reference sequence). V lost 2 bases to trimming and J lost 2 bases, with 15 bases between them. The CDR3 nucleotides are TGTGCCAGTAGTATATGCGCGGGGGACTTGACTAATGAAAAACTGTTTTTT. Protein: CASSICAGDLTNEKLFF.

The rearrangement uses TRBV15 and TRBJ1-6; a possible D gene is TRBD1 (6 bases). V was trimmed by 3 bases and J by 10 bases, leaving 13 bases between them. The CDR3 covers 14 residues. In germline, CDR1 is LNHNV, CDR2 YYDKDF (reference sequence). CDR3 region: CATSSSGRGSPLHF. CDR3 DNA sequence: TGTGCCACCAGCAGTTCTGGTAGGGGGTCACCCCTCCACTTT.

Remarks on this clone: Additional DNA sequences in this sample encode the identical CDR3. This rearrangement joins TRBV27 to TRBJ2-7; 9 bases align to TRBD1. The ends lost 0 bases at V and 5 bases at J; junction bases unmatched: 14. Germline CDR1 and CDR2: MNHEY and SMNVEV (reference sequence). This CDR3 comprises 18 residues. The DNA of the CDR3 is TGTGCCAGCAGTTTATCATCAAAGCCCGGGACAGGGACCCACGAGCAGTACTTC. Protein: CASSLSSKPGTGTHEQYF.

The chain has TRBV2 and TRBJ2-1, with 9 bases that match TRBD1. With V trimmed by 8 bases and J by 3 bases, 8 bases remained unmatched. CDR1 SNHLY and CDR2 FYNNEI come from the germline V gene. This CDR3 region has 15 residues. DNA of the CDR3: TGTGCCAGCCCCCTGCGGGACAGGGACTACAATGAGCAGTTCTTC. This translates into CASPLRDRDYNEQFF. The full variable domain, rest sourced from reference TRBV2 and TRBJ2-1, is EPEVTQTPSHQVTQMGQEVILRCVPISNHLYFYWYRQILGQKVEFLVSFYNNEISEKSEIFDDQFSVERPDGSNFTLKIRSTKLEDSAMYFCASPLRDRDYNEQFFGPGTRLTVL.

The chain is built from TRBV28 and TRBJ2-7; TRBD1 agrees at 9 bases. Per the germline V gene, CDR1 is MDHEN and CDR2 is SYDVKM. V lost 5 bases and J lost 7; bases outside the gene matches: 6. The CDR3 sequence is 13 residues long. The CDR3 loop reads CASSGQGRGEQYF. The CDR3 DNA follows: TGTGCCAGCAGTGGACAGGGGCGAGGTGAGCAGTACTTC.

This chain links TRBV6-5 with TRBJ1-5; no clear D gene. Trimming stripped 4 bases from V and 3 bases from J, with 10 bases between. There are 14 residues in the CDR3. Germline V lookup: CDR1 MNHEY, CDR2 SVGAGI. The CDR3 loop reads CASSLSKHNQPQHF. DNA of the CDR3: TGTGCCAGCAGTTTGTCCAAACACAATCAGCCCCAGCATTTT.

This chain joins TRBV28 and TRBJ2-1, with D tentatively TRBD2 (7 bases). Trimming cost V 4 bases and J 6 bases, with 19 bases left between them. CDR3 length equals 16 residues. Germline assignment: CDR1 MDHEN and CDR2 SYDVKM. The CDR3 loop reads CASSSLGGRLINEQFF. For the CDR3, the DNA is TGTGCCAGCAGTTCCCTCGGGGGGCGCTTAATCAATGAGCAGTTCTTC. Supplemented by reference TRBV28 and TRBJ2-1, the full variable domain reads DVKVTQSSRYLVKRTGEKVFLECVQDMDHENMFWYRQDPGLGLRLIYFSYDVKMKEKGDIPEGYSVSREKKERFSLILESASTNQTSMYLCASSSLGGRLINEQFFGPGTRLTVL.

The chain carries TRBV5-1 and TRBJ2-4; 15 bases fit TRBD2. Unmatched junction bases numbered 10, after V lost 1 base and J lost 8 bases. From germline, CDR1 is SGHRS and CDR2 YFSETQ. The CDR3 has 18 amino acids. The CDR3 sequence: CASSLSQWTSGRVDIQYF. CDR3 nucleotides: TGCGCCAGCAGCTTGTCTCAGTGGACTAGCGGGAGGGTGGACATTCAGTACTTC.

J is TRBJ2-1 and V is TRBV6-5; D unresolved. The CDR3 has 15 residues. Germline values: CDR1 MNHEY, CDR2 SVGAGI. Trimming cost V 0 bases and J 3 bases, with 9 bases left between them. The CDR3 DNA follows: TGTGCCAGCAGTTACTCGGTGACAAACTACAATGAGCAGTTCTTC. Translating gives CASSYSVTNYNEQFF.

This clone was picked up one time. The chain combines TRBV28 with TRBJ1-5; D is ambiguous. The CDR3 is made up of 14 amino acids. Trimming took 5 bases from V and 11 from J, leaving 19 bases between them. Germline CDR1 reads MDHEN; CDR2 reads SYDVKM. Here the CDR3 DNA reads TGTGCCAGCAGTCTCCCCGGGGATACTCGGGCCCAGCATTTT. Its protein is CASSLPGDTRAQHF. The variable domain in full, with the rest retrieved from reference TRBV28 and TRBJ1-5, is DVKVTQSSRYLVKRTGEKVFLECVQDMDHENMFWYRQDPGLGLRLIYFSYDVKMKEKGDIPEGYSVSREKKERFSLILESASTNQTSMYLCASSLPGDTRAQHFGDGTRLSIL.

The V call is TRBV19, the J call TRBJ1-1; TRBD1 might be the D (5 bases). The V gene's germline CDR1 is LNHDA and CDR2 SQIVND (reference sequence). V was trimmed by 3 bases and J by 5 bases, leaving 13 bases between them. The CDR3 extends over 14 amino acids. The CDR3 here is CASSIGGAWTEAFF. The CDR3 DNA is TGTGCCAGTAGTATTGGAGGGGCATGGACTGAAGCTTTCTTT.

The chain carries TRBV14 and TRBJ2-1; TRBD1 matches 8 bases. Germline V lookup: CDR1 SGHDN, CDR2 FVKESK. The CDR3 runs 17 residues. V trimming: 0 bases; J trimming: 2 bases; junction bases outside the gene matches: 6. The CDR3 loop reads CASSQEGGQDPYNEQFF. In nucleotides, the CDR3 is TGTGCCAGCAGCCAAGAAGGGGGACAGGACCCCTACAATGAGCAGTTCTTC.

The rearrangement joins TRBV14 to TRBJ2-2, with a tentative D call TRBD1 (6 bases). The V gene's germline CDR1 is SGHDN and CDR2 FVKESK. The CDR3 is 16 residues long. The V gene lost 3 bases and the J gene lost 2 bases, with 13 bases spanning the gap. CDR3 DNA sequence: TGTGCCAGCAGCCATCACCGGGACACTAACACCGGGGAGCTGTTTTTT. It yields the protein CASSHHRDTNTGELFF.

J is TRBJ2-7 and V is TRBV27; 9 nucleotides agree with TRBD1. The CDR3 spans 14 residues. Germline CDR1 is MNHEY and CDR2 is SMNVEV (reference sequence). Trimming took 6 bases from V and 6 from J; bases not matched to a gene: 9. The CDR3 loop is CASRLGTGSREQYF. In DNA, the CDR3 is TGTGCCAGCAGGCTAGGGACAGGGTCGCGCGAGCAGTACTTC.